This record covers a single T cell receptor (beta chain). Method: immunoSEQ multiplex PCR; TCRdb's copy keeps in-frame clones and lacks some. This table has about 62,000 clones, 85% to 95% appearing once. Germline CDR1 reads SGDLS; CDR2 reads YYNGEE. The CDR3 sequence is 15 residues long. V lost 6 bases and J lost 1, with 13 bases in between. The data were taken from a study of cytomegalovirus exposure and HLA in healthy donors. Sequencing was done on a sample of PBMCs. The receptor was isolated from a woman younger than 35 in good health and CMV-seropositive. This chain uses TRBV9 with TRBJ2-2, with D possibly matching TRBD2 (6 bases). The CDR3 region is CASTLSGVNTGELFF. Written as DNA, the CDR3 is TGTGCCAGCACGCTCTCGGGAGTGAACACCGGGGAGCTGTTTTTT.